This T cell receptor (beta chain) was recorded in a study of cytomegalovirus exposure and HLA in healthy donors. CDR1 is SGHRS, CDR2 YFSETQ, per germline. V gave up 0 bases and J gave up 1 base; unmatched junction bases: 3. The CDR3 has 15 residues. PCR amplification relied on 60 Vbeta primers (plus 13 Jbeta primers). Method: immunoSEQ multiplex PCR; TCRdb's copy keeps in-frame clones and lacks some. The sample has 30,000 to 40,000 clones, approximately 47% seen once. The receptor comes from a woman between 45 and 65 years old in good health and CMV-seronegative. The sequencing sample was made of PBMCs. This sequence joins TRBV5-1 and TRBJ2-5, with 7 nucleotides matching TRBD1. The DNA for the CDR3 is TGCGCCAGCAGCTTGGGGGGACAGATCCAAGAGACCCAGTACTTC. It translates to CASSLGGQIQETQYF.